The present T cell receptor beta chain was sequenced within a study of neurological immune-mediated disorders. Study in general: The roughly 34 multiple sclerosis patients comprised around 31 relapsing-remitting and 3 secondary progressive cases.

The making of cDNA relied on 5'RACE with 10-nucleotide random UMIs. TCRdb redid the calling of the 5' RACE reads with MiXCR, one entry per CDR3 protein. The sample lists almost 85,000 distinct CDR3 sequences, 2.5% to 3% occurring once. V lost 2 bases and J 0 bases, leaving 11 bases between the germline ends. Germline values: CDR1 SGHKS, CDR2 YYEKEE (reference sequence). The CDR3 has 16 residues. This clonotype was picked up many times. Its target is not known. Study-wide results and caveats: When the repertoires were grouped phylogenetically, those of 18 of the 34 multiple sclerosis patients came together in a single cluster of related CDR3 sequences, which points to a possible repertoire-level signature.

Sequenced: PBMCs. The source is a woman in her thirties with multiple sclerosis. The V gene is TRBV5-5, the J gene TRBJ1-4, with D maybe TRBD1 (6 bases). The CDR3 reads CASSFGPGATNEKLFF. The CDR3, as DNA: TGTGCCAGCAGCTTTGGACCAGGGGCAACTAATGAAAAACTGTTTTTT.